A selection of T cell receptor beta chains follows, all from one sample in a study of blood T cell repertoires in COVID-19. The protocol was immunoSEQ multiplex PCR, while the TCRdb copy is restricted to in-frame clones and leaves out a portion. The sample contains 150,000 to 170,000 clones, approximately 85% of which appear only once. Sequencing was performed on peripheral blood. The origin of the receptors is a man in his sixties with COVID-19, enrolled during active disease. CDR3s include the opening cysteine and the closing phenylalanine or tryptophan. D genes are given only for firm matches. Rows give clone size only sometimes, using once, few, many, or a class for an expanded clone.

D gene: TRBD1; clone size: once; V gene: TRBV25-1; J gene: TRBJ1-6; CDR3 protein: CASSDRPGTGMNSPLHF; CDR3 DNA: TGTGCCAGCAGTGATCGTCCCGGGACAGGGATGAATTCACCCCTCCACTTT
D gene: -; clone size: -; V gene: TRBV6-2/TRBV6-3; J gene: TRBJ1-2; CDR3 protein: CASSPLWSGYTF; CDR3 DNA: TGTGCCAGCAGCCCGCTGTGGAGTGGCTACACCTTC
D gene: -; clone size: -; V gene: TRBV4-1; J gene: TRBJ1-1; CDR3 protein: CASSQGLRTEAFF; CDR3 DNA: TGCGCCAGCAGCCAAGGTTTACGGACTGAAGCTTTCTTT
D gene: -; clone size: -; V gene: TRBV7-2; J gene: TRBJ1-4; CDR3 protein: CASSPQGEKLFF; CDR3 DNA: TGTGCCAGCAGCCCCCAGGGTGAAAAACTGTTTTTT
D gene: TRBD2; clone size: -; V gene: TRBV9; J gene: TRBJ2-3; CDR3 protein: CASSVDGGTSGGPTDTQYF; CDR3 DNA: TGTGCCAGCAGCGTAGACGGGGGGACTAGCGGAGGACCCACAGATACGCAGTATTTT
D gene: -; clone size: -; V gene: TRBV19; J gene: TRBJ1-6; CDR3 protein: CASSIGTSVDSPLHF; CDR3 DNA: TGTGCCAGTAGTATTGGGACATCGGTGGATTCACCCCTCCACTTT
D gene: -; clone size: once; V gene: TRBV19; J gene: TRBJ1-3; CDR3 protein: CASSIVGQGNTIYF; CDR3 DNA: TGTGCCAGTAGTATAGTTGGACAGGGAAACACCATATATTTT
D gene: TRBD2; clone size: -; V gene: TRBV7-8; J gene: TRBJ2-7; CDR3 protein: CASSLAGGPYEQYF; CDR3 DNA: TGTGCCAGCAGCCTGGCGGGGGGGCCTTACGAGCAGTACTTC
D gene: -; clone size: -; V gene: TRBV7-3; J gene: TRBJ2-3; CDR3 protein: CASSLSVSGTPRGTQYF; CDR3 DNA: TGTGCCAGCAGCTTATCGGTTAGCGGAACCCCACGGGGTACGCAGTATTTT
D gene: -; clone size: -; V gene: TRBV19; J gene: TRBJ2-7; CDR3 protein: CASSMASRSSYEQYF; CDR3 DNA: TGTGCCAGTAGTATGGCTAGCCGGAGCTCCTACGAGCAGTACTTC
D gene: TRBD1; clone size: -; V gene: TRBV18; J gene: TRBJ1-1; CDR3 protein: CASSLDRVRTEAFF; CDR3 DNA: TGTGCCAGCTCCCTCGACAGGGTACGGACTGAAGCTTTCTTT
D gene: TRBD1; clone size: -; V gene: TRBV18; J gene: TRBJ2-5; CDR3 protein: CASSFEDRSIETQYF; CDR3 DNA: TGTGCCAGCTCATTTGAGGACAGGAGCATAGAGACCCAGTACTTC
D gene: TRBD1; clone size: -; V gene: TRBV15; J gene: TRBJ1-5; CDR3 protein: CATSRVADRRRNQPQHF; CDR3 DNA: TGTGCCACCAGCAGAGTGGCGGACAGGAGACGCAATCAGCCCCAGCATTTT
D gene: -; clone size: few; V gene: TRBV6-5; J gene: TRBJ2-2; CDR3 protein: CASSYVGRGTGELFF; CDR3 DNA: TGTGCCAGCAGTTACGTGGGCAGGGGCACCGGGGAGCTGTTTTTT
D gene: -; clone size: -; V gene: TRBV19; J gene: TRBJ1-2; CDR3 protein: CASTLRGSGYTF; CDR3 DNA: TGTGCCAGTACCCTTCGGGGGAGTGGCTACACCTTC
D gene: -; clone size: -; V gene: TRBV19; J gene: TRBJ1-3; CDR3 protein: CASTQTGAGNTIYF; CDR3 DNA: TGTGCCAGTACCCAGACTGGAGCTGGAAACACCATATATTTT
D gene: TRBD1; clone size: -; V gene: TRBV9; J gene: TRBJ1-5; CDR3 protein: CASSPGTGGNQPQHF; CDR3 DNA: TGTGCCAGCAGCCCCGGGACAGGGGGGAATCAGCCCCAGCATTTT
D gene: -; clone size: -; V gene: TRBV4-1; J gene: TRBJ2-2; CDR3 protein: CASSPGLNTGELFF; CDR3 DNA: TGCGCCAGCAGCCCGGGACTGAACACCGGGGAGCTGTTTTTT
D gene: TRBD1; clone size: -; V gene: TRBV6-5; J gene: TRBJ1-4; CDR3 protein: CASRQGGGEKLFF; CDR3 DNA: TGTGCCAGCCGGCAGGGGGGTGGGGAAAAACTGTTTTTT
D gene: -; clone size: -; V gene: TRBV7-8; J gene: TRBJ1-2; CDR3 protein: CASSLAGGGYGYTF; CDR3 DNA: TGTGCCAGCAGCTTAGCGGGAGGGGGCTATGGCTACACCTTC
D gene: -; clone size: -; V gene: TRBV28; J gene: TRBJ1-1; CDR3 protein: CASSFKNTEAFF; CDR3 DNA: TGTGCCAGCAGTTTTAAGAACACTGAAGCTTTCTTT
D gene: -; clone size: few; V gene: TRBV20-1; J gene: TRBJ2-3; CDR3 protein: CSAATDTQYF; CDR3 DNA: TGCAGTGCGGCTACAGATACGCAGTATTTT
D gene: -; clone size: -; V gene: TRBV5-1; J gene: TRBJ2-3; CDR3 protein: CASSLDTYAADTQYF; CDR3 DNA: TGCGCCAGCAGCTTGGACACATATGCGGCAGATACGCAGTATTTT
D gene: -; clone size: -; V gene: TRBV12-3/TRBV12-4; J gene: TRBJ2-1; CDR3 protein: CASSLGGYEQFF; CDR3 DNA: TGTGCCAGCAGTTTGGGCGGGTATGAGCAGTTCTTC
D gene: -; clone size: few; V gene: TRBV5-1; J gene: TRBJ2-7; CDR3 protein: CASSLDGGGAYEQYF; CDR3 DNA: TGCGCCAGCAGCTTGGATGGAGGGGGGGCCTACGAGCAGTACTTC
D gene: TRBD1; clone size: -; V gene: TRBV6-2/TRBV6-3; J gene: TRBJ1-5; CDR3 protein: CASSYSGQGVSNQPQHF; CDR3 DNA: TGTGCCAGCAGTTACTCGGGACAGGGCGTAAGCAATCAGCCCCAGCATTTT
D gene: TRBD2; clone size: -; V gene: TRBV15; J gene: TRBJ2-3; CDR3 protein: CATSYGTSGGLLKDTQYF; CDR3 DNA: TGTGCCACCAGCTATGGGACTAGCGGGGGGTTGTTAAAAGATACGCAGTATTTT
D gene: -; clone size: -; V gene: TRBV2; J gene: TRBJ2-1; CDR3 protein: CASSDQGSEQFF; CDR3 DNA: TGTGCCAGCAGTGACCAAGGGAGTGAGCAGTTCTTC
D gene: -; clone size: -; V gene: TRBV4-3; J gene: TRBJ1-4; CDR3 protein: CASSYVRGATNEKLFF; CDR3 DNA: TGCGCCAGCAGCTATGTAAGGGGCGCGACTAATGAAAAACTGTTTTTT
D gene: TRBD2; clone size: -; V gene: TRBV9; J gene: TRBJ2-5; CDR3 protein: CASSSTSGGLETQYF; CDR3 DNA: TGTGCCAGCAGCTCGACTAGCGGGGGTTTGGAGACCCAGTACTTC
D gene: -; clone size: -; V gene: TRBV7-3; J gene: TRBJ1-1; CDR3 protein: CASSLGGMNTEAFF; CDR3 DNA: TGTGCCAGCAGCTTGGGGGGAATGAACACTGAAGCTTTCTTT
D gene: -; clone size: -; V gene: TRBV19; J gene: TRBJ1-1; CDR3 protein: CASSRSGEGTEAFF; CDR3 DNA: TGTGCCAGTAGTCGGTCAGGGGAAGGAACTGAAGCTTTCTTT
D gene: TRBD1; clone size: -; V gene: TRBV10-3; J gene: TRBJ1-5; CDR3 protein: CAISDSGGPNQPQHF; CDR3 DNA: TGTGCCATCAGTGACTCAGGGGGACCAAATCAGCCCCAGCATTTT
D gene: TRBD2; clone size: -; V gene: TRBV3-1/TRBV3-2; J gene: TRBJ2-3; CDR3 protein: CASSARLAGSTDTQYF; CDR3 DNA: TGTGCCAGCAGCGCTCGACTAGCGGGGAGCACAGATACGCAGTATTTT
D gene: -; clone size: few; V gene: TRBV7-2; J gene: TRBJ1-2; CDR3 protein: CASSMTAANYGYTF; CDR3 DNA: TGTGCCAGCAGTATGACAGCCGCTAACTATGGCTACACCTTC
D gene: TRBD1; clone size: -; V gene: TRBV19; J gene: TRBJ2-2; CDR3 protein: CASSGTGLNTGELFF; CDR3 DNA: TGTGCCAGTAGCGGGACAGGGCTGAACACCGGGGAGCTGTTTTTT
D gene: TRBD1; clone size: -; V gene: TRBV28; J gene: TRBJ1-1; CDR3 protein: CASSSQGARKSEAFF; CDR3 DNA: TGTGCCAGCAGTTCTCAGGGGGCGCGAAAAAGTGAAGCTTTCTTT
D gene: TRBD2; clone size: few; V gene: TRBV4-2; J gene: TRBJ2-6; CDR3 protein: CASSPYAGVEANVLTF; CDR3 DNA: TGTGCCAGCAGCCCTTATGCGGGGGTCGAGGCCAACGTCCTGACTTTC
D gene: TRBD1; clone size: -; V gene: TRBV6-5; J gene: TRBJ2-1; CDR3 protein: CASSYSPGQGVHEQFF; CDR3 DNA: TGTGCCAGCAGTTATTCGCCGGGACAGGGTGTCCATGAGCAGTTCTTC
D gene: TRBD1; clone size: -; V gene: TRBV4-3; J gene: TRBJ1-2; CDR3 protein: CASSQDPGTGGAGGYTF; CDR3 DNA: TGCGCCAGCAGCCAAGATCCAGGGACAGGGGGCGCCGGTGGCTACACCTTC
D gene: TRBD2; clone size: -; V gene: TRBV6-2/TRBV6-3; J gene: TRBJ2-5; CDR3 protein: CASSHTSGSGQTQYF; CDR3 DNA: TGTGCCAGCAGCCATACTAGCGGGAGTGGTCAGACCCAGTACTTC
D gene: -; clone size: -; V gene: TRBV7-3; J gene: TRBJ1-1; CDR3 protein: CASSADPGFHTEAFF; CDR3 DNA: TGTGCCAGCAGCGCAGACCCGGGGTTCCACACTGAAGCTTTCTTT